The source of this TCR beta chain is a study of graft-versus-host responses after intestinal transplantation. Background on the study: Every recipient underwent anti-thymocyte globulin induction, then tacrolimus and steroids for roughly three years. Findings and limits, study-wide: Early post-transplant HvG declines tracked with peak circulating GvH clone levels. Recipient marrow held GvH clones, some first seen in ileum or blood. Individuals who had graft-donor T cell macrochimerism had allografts that showed high graft-versus-host to host-versus-graft clonal ratios.

The CDR3 is made up of 14 amino acids. V gave up 0 bases and J gave up 3 bases; unmatched junction bases: 1. CDR1 and CDR2 from the germline V gene are ENHRY and SYGVKD. TCRdb's copy holds only in-frame clones and misses some; the assay was immunoSEQ multiplex PCR. The profile shows around 90,000 clones, around 93% of them singletons. To note about this clone: Its antigen is not known.

Sample: unstimulated CD4+ T cells sorted from spleen or lymph node cells, taken before transplant. This clonotype was obtained from a human donor who was the organ donor for an intestinal transplant. V usage is TRBV10-3 and J usage is TRBJ1-1; 7 positions match TRBD1. CDR3 sequence reads: CAISESTGDTEAFF. The CDR3 bases are TGTGCCATCAGTGAGTCAACAGGGGACACTGAAGCTTTCTTT.